A single sample is the source of the 14 T cell receptor beta chains below, sequenced in a study of cytomegalovirus exposure and HLA in healthy donors. Primers: 60 Vbeta forward and 13 Jbeta reverse. The protocol was immunoSEQ multiplex PCR, while the TCRdb copy is restricted to in-frame clones and leaves out a portion. The sample holds roughly 31,000 clones, roughly 60% seen once. Material for sequencing was PBMCs. These receptors were obtained from a male donor in good health and CMV-seropositive.

This clone has a single count. V is TRBV5-4 and J is TRBJ2-7; 8 bases agree with TRBD1. The CDR3 extends over 16 amino acids. In germline, CDR1 is SGHNT, CDR2 YYREEE (reference sequence). V gave up 3 bases and J gave up 2 bases; unmatched junction bases: 10. The CDR3 DNA is TGTGCCAGCAGCTATTATACCGGGACAGGAACCTACGAGCAGTACTTC. Translated: CASSYYTGTGTYEQYF.

The V and J genes are TRBV7-9 and TRBJ2-3, with 15 bases identical to TRBD2. After removal of 4 bases from V and 4 bases from J, the junction contained 3 bases not matched to a gene. This CDR3 is 16 amino acids long. Per germline, CDR1 SEHNR and CDR2 FQNEAQ (reference sequence). The CDR3 DNA is TGTGCCAGCAGCTGGACTAGCGGGAGGGGCTCAGATACGCAGTATTTT. Protein sequence: CASSWTSGRGSDTQYF.

This rearrangement joins TRBV6-1 to TRBJ1-5; no reliable D call. This CDR3 spans 15 amino acids. Germline CDR1 and CDR2: MNHNS and SASEGT. The germline V and J ends were trimmed by 6 bases and 3 bases, with 15 bases remaining between them. The CDR3 sequence: CASRRNTAANQPQHF. CDR3 nucleotide sequence: TGTGCCAGCAGACGGAACACAGCGGCCAATCAGCCCCAGCATTTT.

The rearrangement links TRBV28 to TRBJ1-3; TRBD1 matches at 8 bases. Germline loops: CDR1 MDHEN, CDR2 SYDVKM. The CDR3 extends over 15 amino acids. V shed 6 bases, J shed 0 bases, and the junction held 4 bases outside the gene matches. The CDR3 sequence: CASRRQGLSGNTIYF. The CDR3 bases are TGTGCCAGCAGACGACAGGGGCTCTCTGGAAACACCATATATTTT.

The chain employs TRBV5-1 and TRBJ1-2; D is unclear. The V end was cut by 0 bases, the J end by 8 bases, with 17 bases between. The CDR3 spans 15 residues. The germline V gene encodes CDR1 SGHRS and CDR2 YFSETQ. The CDR3: CASSLAVDSGGGYTF. As DNA, the CDR3 is TGCGCCAGCAGCTTGGCCGTCGATTCGGGTGGGGGCTACACCTTC.

This chain joins TRBV2 and TRBJ2-1, with 7 nucleotides matching TRBD2. CDR3 length equals 15 residues. Per the germline V gene, CDR1 is SNHLY and CDR2 is FYNNEI. Losses at the gene ends were 4 bases for V and 1 base for J; bases not matched to a gene: 4. The CDR3 nucleotides are TGTGCCAGCAGTGGGGGGGGTCTGTCCTACAATGAGCAGTTCTTC. It encodes CASSGGGLSYNEQFF.

This clone was picked up a small number of times. The rearrangement joins TRBV11-2 to TRBJ2-2, with 9 bases aligning to TRBD1. There are 16 residues in the CDR3. The J segment lost 1 base and the V segment lost 4 bases, leaving 4 bases of the junction unmatched. The germline CDR1 and CDR2 sequences are SGHAT and FQNNGV. CDR3 loop: CASSSRDRVNTGELFF. The DNA of the CDR3 is TGTGCCAGCAGCTCCCGGGACAGGGTGAACACCGGGGAGCTGTTTTTT.

The chain joins TRBV30 to TRBJ1-1; no clear D. The V gene's germline CDR1 is GTSNPN and CDR2 SVGIG (reference sequence). The CDR3 covers 13 residues. V was pared by 0 bases and J by 2 bases, with 7 bases between. The CDR3 spells CAWSVQTNTEAFF. For the CDR3, the DNA is TGTGCCTGGAGTGTCCAGACTAACACTGAAGCTTTCTTT.

This clone was observed a few times. The genes are TRBV6-5 and TRBJ1-4, with D unresolved. Germline assignment: CDR1 MNHEY and CDR2 SVGAGI. The CDR3 runs to 15 residues. V was pared by 6 bases and J by 0 bases, with 11 bases between. The CDR3 region is CASRSGAATNEKLFF. The CDR3 DNA sequence: TGTGCCAGCAGATCGGGAGCTGCAACTAATGAAAAACTGTTTTTT.

This clone was picked up a small number of times. The chain couples TRBV9 to TRBJ2-3, with 11 positions matching TRBD2. V shed 0 bases, J shed 8 bases, and the junction held 2 bases outside the gene matches. This CDR3 contains 14 residues. CDR1 and CDR2 (germline): SGDLS, YYNGEE. CDR3 protein: CASSVASGGPTQYF. The CDR3 coding sequence is TGTGCCAGCAGCGTAGCTAGCGGGGGGCCTACGCAGTATTTT.

This clone was seen once. This rearrangement joins TRBV6-1 to TRBJ1-1; D remains ambiguous. The V and J ends lost 6 bases and 6 bases respectively, with 17 bases between them. Germline CDR1 and CDR2: MNHNS and SASEGT. The CDR3 runs to 14 residues. CDR3 nucleotides: TGTGCCAGCAGGAGGGCCAATCGTGTCGCTGAAGCTTTCTTT. This sequence encodes CASRRANRVAEAFF.

V is TRBV11-3 and J is TRBJ1-1; D is unclear. Trimming left V 0 bases short and J 10 bases short, with 18 bases between. Germline-derived CDR1 and CDR2 are SGHNT and YENEEA. The CDR3 is 15 amino acids. The CDR3, as DNA: TGTGCCAGCAGCTTAGAGATTGGCGGATCGGTCGGAGCTTTCTTT. Encoded protein: CASSLEIGGSVGAFF.

V and J are TRBV15 and TRBJ2-2; D is undetermined. The CDR3 totals 14 residues. The germline V gene encodes CDR1 LNHNV and CDR2 YYDKDF (reference sequence). V lost 4 bases to trimming and J lost 3 bases, with 9 bases between them. The CDR3 region has the DNA TGTGCCACCAGCATGGCGGCTGACACCGGGGAGCTGTTTTTT. Translated, it gives CATSMAADTGELFF.

In this sample, this clone turned up a few times. This sequence joins TRBV7-6 and TRBJ2-7; weak D call: TRBD2 (6 bases). With 5 bases removed from V and 7 bases from J, the gap between germline ends came to 12 bases. CDR1 and CDR2 (germline): SGHVS, FNYEAQ. The CDR3 has 12 amino acids. The CDR3 sequence is CASSPGAGEQYF. Written as DNA, the CDR3 is TGTGCCAGCAGCCCCGGGGCGGGAGAGCAGTACTTC.